The 30 T cell receptor beta chains reported below all come from one sample, sequenced in a study of blood T cell repertoires in COVID-19. Profiled with immunoSEQ multiplex PCR; TCRdb holds only in-frame clones, not every one. The table lists over 55,000 clones, 75% to 90% of them singletons. Sequenced sample: peripheral blood. These receptors all stem from a man aged 45-65 years with active COVID-19.

The chain has TRBV7-9 and TRBJ2-3; D is possibly TRBD2 (5 bases). Trimming took off 4 bases at V and 3 bases at J, with 20 bases between the two ends. This CDR3 spans 17 amino acids. CDR1 and CDR2 from the germline V gene are SEHNR and FQNEAQ (reference sequence). The chain's CDR3 is CASSSFPALAKTDTQYF. The DNA for the CDR3 is TGTGCCAGCAGCTCCTTCCCGGCGCTAGCTAAAACAGATACGCAGTATTTT.

In this sample, this clone turned up a few times. The V call is TRBV28, the J call TRBJ2-7; 10 bases line up with TRBD1. In germline, CDR1 is MDHEN, CDR2 SYDVKM. The CDR3 extends over 15 amino acids. J gave up 2 bases and V 2 bases, and 3 bases lay outside the gene matches. The CDR3 nucleotides read TGTGCCAGCAGTTTACCGGGACAGGGGACCTACGAGCAGTACTTC. As protein: CASSLPGQGTYEQYF.

The table lists this clone with a count of one. The chain uses TRBV28 and TRBJ1-1; unclear D gene. Trimming stripped 8 bases from V and 1 base from J, with 5 bases between. Germline V lookup: CDR1 MDHEN, CDR2 SYDVKM. The CDR3 has 11 amino acids. As DNA, the CDR3 is TGTGCCAGCTACGGGAACACTGAAGCTTTCTTT. Translation: CASYGNTEAFF.

The rearrangement joins TRBV9 to TRBJ2-1, with TRBD2 identical over 12 bases. The CDR3 extends over 15 amino acids. The ends lost 4 bases at V and 7 bases at J; junction bases unmatched: 6. Germline V gene lookup returns CDR1 SGDLS and CDR2 YYNGEE. The CDR3 reads CASSPTSGSENEQFF. The CDR3 DNA sequence: TGTGCCAGCAGCCCGACTAGCGGGAGTGAGAATGAGCAGTTCTTC.

The chain employs TRBV3-1 (or the pseudogene TRBV3-2) and TRBJ1-4; the D is unclear. CDR1 is LGHDT and CDR2 is YNNKEL in the germline V gene (reference sequence). This CDR3 spans 14 amino acids. Trimming took off 3 bases at V and 0 bases at J, with 5 bases between the two ends. The CDR3: CASSHSATNEKLFF. The CDR3 DNA reads TGTGCCAGCAGCCACAGCGCAACTAATGAAAAACTGTTTTTT.

The rearrangement links TRBV7-6 to TRBJ2-3; 11 nucleotides line up with TRBD2. The germline V gene has CDR1 SGHVS and CDR2 FNYEAQ. Germline trimming cut 4 bases from V and 2 bases from J; bases unmatched to any gene: 2. This CDR3 contains 15 residues. CDR3 nucleotides: TGTGCCAGCAGCTCGACTAGCGGGGTCACAGATACGCAGTATTTT. It translates to CASSSTSGVTDTQYF. The complete variable domain, with remaining parts taken from reference TRBV7-6 and TRBJ2-3, reads GAGVSQSPRYKVTKRGQDVALRCDPISGHVSLYWYRQALGQGPEFLTYFNYEAQQDKSGLPNDRFSAERPEGSISTLTIQRTEQRDSAMYRCASSSTSGVTDTQYFGPGTRLTVL.

The chain couples TRBV7-2 to TRBJ1-5; unclear D gene. V lost 11 bases to trimming and J lost 4 bases, with 15 bases between them. CDR1 and CDR2 (germline): SGHTA, FQGNSA. CDR3 length: 13 residues. DNA of the CDR3: TGTGCCTGGGCGGGAGGCCCGAATCAGCCCCAGCATTTT. Its protein product is CAWAGGPNQPQHF.

The chain combines TRBV28 with TRBJ1-2, with 9 positions matching TRBD1. Germline loops: CDR1 MDHEN, CDR2 SYDVKM. V lost 4 bases to trimming and J lost 4 bases; unmatched junction nucleotides: 4. This CDR3 is built from 14 residues. CDR3 protein: CASSSLDRGYGYTF. In nucleotides, the CDR3 is TGTGCCAGCAGTTCCTTGGACAGGGGCTATGGCTACACCTTC.

The genes are TRBV5-6 and TRBJ2-7; possibly TRBD1 for D (6 bases). The CDR3 loop spans 14 amino acids. CDR1 and CDR2 from the germline V gene are SGHDT and YYEEEE. V was clipped by 0 bases and J by 4 bases, with 11 bases between them. The CDR3: CASSLGGLGYEQYF. The CDR3 DNA sequence: TGTGCCAGCAGCTTGGGGGGGCTTGGGTACGAGCAGTACTTC.

The V call is TRBV2, the J call TRBJ1-2, with D uncertain. Germline CDR1 and CDR2: SNHLY and FYNNEI. This CDR3 comprises 11 residues. V gave up 3 bases and J gave up 8 bases, with 7 bases separating them. CDR3 DNA sequence: TGTGCCAGCAGTGACCCTAAGGGCTACACCTTC. It is translated as CASSDPKGYTF.

In its sample, this clone was seen once. The J gene is TRBJ2-3, the V gene TRBV9; a weak D match, TRBD1 (6 bases). Trimming left V 4 bases short and J 2 bases short, with 14 bases between. The CDR3 length is 15 residues. Germline values: CDR1 SGDLS, CDR2 YYNGEE. The CDR3 sequence is CASSPLQGNTDTQYF. The CDR3 region has the DNA TGTGCCAGCAGCCCTCTTCAGGGGAACACAGATACGCAGTATTTT.

The gene calls are TRBV7-2 and TRBJ2-3, with TRBD2 identical over 12 bases. This CDR3 comprises 16 residues. Trimming took 5 bases from V and 1 from J; bases not matched to a gene: 4. Germline CDR1 and CDR2: SGHTA and FQGNSA. The CDR3 coding sequence is TGTGCCAGCAGCCCCACTAGCGGGAGGCGCACAGATACGCAGTATTTT. It yields the protein CASSPTSGRRTDTQYF. The full variable domain, completed using reference TRBV7-2 and TRBJ2-3, is GAGVSQSPSNKVTEKGKDVELRCDPISGHTALYWYRQSLGQGLEFLIYFQGNSAPDKSGLPSDRFSAERTGGSVSTLTIQRTQQEDSAVYLCASSPTSGRRTDTQYFGPGTRLTVL.

The V call is TRBV3-1 (or the pseudogene TRBV3-2), the J call TRBJ2-4, with 9 bases identical to TRBD1. The V and J ends lost 4 bases and 7 bases, in that order; junction bases with no gene match: 8. CDR1 is LGHDT and CDR2 is YNNKEL in the germline V gene (reference sequence). This CDR3 is built from 15 residues. CDR3 residues: CASSPDRGRDNIQYF. The CDR3 nucleotides read TGTGCCAGCAGCCCGGACAGGGGTCGGGATAACATTCAGTACTTC.

V gene TRBV6-1 combines with J gene TRBJ2-2; TRBD1 aligns across 7 bases. Germline-derived CDR1 and CDR2 are MNHNS and SASEGT. Trimming at V came to 0 bases and at J to 1 base, leaving 5 bases not matched to a gene. The CDR3 consists of 17 residues. The CDR3 sequence: CASSEAGNRGNTGELFF. DNA of the CDR3: TGTGCCAGCAGTGAAGCGGGGAACAGGGGGAACACCGGGGAGCTGTTTTTT.

The chain couples TRBV28 to TRBJ2-3; D may be TRBD2 (6 bases). Germline values: CDR1 MDHEN, CDR2 SYDVKM. Trimming shortened V by 4 bases and J by 1 base, and 15 bases separated the two germline ends. This CDR3 comprises 16 residues. This CDR3 reads CASSSSYLARTDTQYF. The CDR3 coding sequence is TGTGCCAGCAGTTCCTCCTACCTAGCGCGCACAGATACGCAGTATTTT.

This rearrangement joins TRBV28 to TRBJ1-6; TRBD1 aligns across 8 bases. V shed 6 bases, J shed 10 bases, and the junction held 14 bases outside the gene matches. This CDR3 is built from 16 residues. Germline CDR1 MDHEN, CDR2 SYDVKM. CDR3 region: CASRPSRDRPNSPLHF. The DNA for the CDR3 is TGTGCCAGCAGACCCTCCCGGGACAGGCCCAACTCACCCCTCCACTTT.

The V gene is TRBV4-1, the J gene TRBJ2-3; D is undetermined. Germline V gene lookup returns CDR1 MGHRA and CDR2 YSYEKL. The V end was cut by 2 bases, the J end by 0 bases, with 12 bases between. CDR3 size: 16 residues. The CDR3 spells CASSQIPPRSTDTQYF. The CDR3 DNA follows: TGCGCCAGCAGCCAAATACCCCCCAGGAGCACAGATACGCAGTATTTT.

This clone was seen once. J is TRBJ1-1 and V is TRBV12-3 or TRBV12-4; 8 nucleotides line up with TRBD1. This CDR3 is 13 amino acids long. V shed 6 bases and J 7 bases; nucleotides not matched to a gene: 7. For the CDR3, the DNA is TGTGCCAGCAGACCGCAGGGGGCGAGTGAAGCTTTCTTT. It specifies CASRPQGASEAFF.

V usage is TRBV29-1 and J usage is TRBJ2-3, with 7 positions matching TRBD2. There are 15 residues in the CDR3. The germline gives CDR1 SQVTM, CDR2 ANQGSEA. After removal of 1 base from V and 1 base from J, the junction contained 5 bases not matched to a gene. The CDR3 DNA reads as TGCAGCGTTGAAGGGGGAGGGCCTGGCACAGATACGCAGTATTTT. Protein sequence: CSVEGGGPGTDTQYF.

The V call is TRBV9, the J call TRBJ1-1, with TRBD1 as a possible D gene (6 bases). The germline CDR1 and CDR2 sequences are SGDLS and YYNGEE. The V end lost 0 bases, the J end lost 6 bases, and 15 bases lay between the germline ends. The CDR3 covers 15 residues. Here the CDR3 DNA reads TGTGCCAGCAGCGTAGTGTCAGGGGATTTTGCTGAAGCTTTCTTT. It encodes CASSVVSGDFAEAFF.

This clone was seen a handful of times. V usage is TRBV10-3 and J usage is TRBJ1-1, with 7 bases fitting TRBD1. This CDR3 contains 15 residues. V shed 6 bases and J 0 bases; nucleotides not matched to a gene: 7. The germline V gene has CDR1 ENHRY and CDR2 SYGVKD. The CDR3 coding sequence is TGTGCCATCAGGCACCTGACAGGGATGAACACTGAAGCTTTCTTT. It translates to CAIRHLTGMNTEAFF.

V is TRBV5-1 and J is TRBJ1-6, with D perhaps matching TRBD1 (5 bases). CDR3 length: 14 residues. The V and J ends lost 0 bases and 10 bases respectively, with 11 bases between them. Germline V CDR1 and CDR2: SGHRS, YFSETQ. For the CDR3, the DNA is TGCGCCAGCAGCTTGGTACAGGCGGACTCACCCCTCCACTTT. Its translation: CASSLVQADSPLHF.

This sequence joins TRBV4-1 and TRBJ2-7; D perhaps matches TRBD2 (6 bases). Germline CDR1 is MGHRA and CDR2 is YSYEKL. V shed 0 bases and J shed 4 bases, with 19 bases lying between them. CDR3 size: 17 residues. The CDR3 region has the DNA TGCGCCAGCAGCCAAGATTCCCCGGGAGCTCTTCTTTACGAGCAGTACTTC. Amino acids: CASSQDSPGALLYEQYF.

This sequence joins TRBV28 and TRBJ1-1; D is perhaps TRBD1 (5 bases). The CDR3 contains 13 residues. Germline lookup yields CDR1 MDHEN and CDR2 SYDVKM. V shed 4 bases and J shed 4 bases, with 10 bases lying between them. The CDR3 is CASSSGGPTEAFF. CDR3 bases: TGTGCCAGCAGTTCGGGGGGTCCCACTGAAGCTTTCTTT.

CDR3 loop: CASTGQSYEKLFF. The CDR3 nucleotides are TGTGCCAGTACGGGACAGTCTTATGAAAAACTGTTTTTT. This chain links TRBV19 with TRBJ1-4, with TRBD1 identical over 7 bases. Germline CDR1 and CDR2: LNHDA and SQIVND (reference sequence). The CDR3 contains 13 residues. V trimming: 7 bases; J trimming: 6 bases; junction bases outside the gene matches: 5. The variable domain in full, completed from reference TRBV19 and TRBJ1-4, reads DGGITQSPKYLFRKEGQNVTLSCEQNLNHDAMYWYRQDPGQGLRLIYYSQIVNDFQKGDIAEGYSVSREKKESFPLTVTSAQKNPTAFYLCASTGQSYEKLFFGSGTQLSVL.

This rearrangement joins TRBV12-5 to TRBJ2-2; a weak D match, TRBD2 (5 bases). Germline CDR1 reads LGHNT; CDR2 reads FRNRAP. Trimming took off 0 bases at V and 0 bases at J, with 11 bases between the two ends. The CDR3 totals 17 residues. The chain's CDR3 is CASGLVRSGTNTGELFF. CDR3 in DNA: TGTGCTAGTGGTTTGGTACGGTCGGGGACGAACACCGGGGAGCTGTTTTTT.

The V call is TRBV2, the J call TRBJ1-1, with TRBD1 matching over 7 bases. The CDR3 runs 14 residues. V shed 4 bases and J 5 bases; nucleotides not matched to a gene: 7. The V gene's germline CDR1 is SNHLY and CDR2 FYNNEI. CDR3 sequence reads: CASSVRQGGTEAFF. CDR3 sequence (DNA): TGTGCCAGCAGTGTACGACAGGGAGGAACTGAAGCTTTCTTT.

The chain recombines TRBV3-1 (or the pseudogene TRBV3-2) with TRBJ2-7; 9 bases are shared with TRBD1. The CDR3 runs 13 residues. V was pared by 4 bases and J by 9 bases, with 7 bases of the junction left unmatched. Germline V gene lookup returns CDR1 LGHDT and CDR2 YNNKEL (reference sequence). Written as DNA, the CDR3 is TGTGCCAGCAGCCGGGACAGGGAGTCTCGGCAGTACTTC. Translating it yields CASSRDRESRQYF.

The rearrangement uses TRBV7-6 and TRBJ1-2; 7 bases line up with TRBD1. Germline CDR1 reads SGHVS; CDR2 reads FNYEAQ. The CDR3 totals 15 residues. Unmatched junction bases numbered 11, after V lost 2 bases and J lost 8 bases. DNA for the CDR3: TGTGCCAGCAGCTTACAAACAGGGGCCCAGGGAGGCTACACCTTC. Encoded protein: CASSLQTGAQGGYTF.

The chain combines TRBV28 with TRBJ1-5; D may be TRBD1 (6 bases). Trimming cost V 5 bases and J 0 bases, with 14 bases left between them. Germline V gene lookup returns CDR1 MDHEN and CDR2 SYDVKM. CDR3 length equals 16 residues. The CDR3 sequence: CASSLQGTYSNQPQHF. Here the CDR3 DNA reads TGTGCCAGCAGTCTACAGGGTACCTATAGCAATCAGCCCCAGCATTTT.